Shown below are 30 T cell receptor beta chains from a single sample sequenced in a study of blood T cell repertoires in COVID-19. TCRdb's copy holds only in-frame clones and misses some; the assay was immunoSEQ multiplex PCR. The data show more than 100,000 clones, nearly 90% seen once. Sequenced: peripheral blood. These receptor sequences come from an older woman with COVID-19, enrolled during active disease.

The rearrangement joins TRBV27 to TRBJ2-5; 14 bases match TRBD2. J lost 0 bases, V lost 3 bases, and 3 bases had no gene match. The CDR3 covers 17 residues. From germline, CDR1 is MNHEY and CDR2 SMNVEV (reference sequence). CDR3 coding DNA: TGTGCCAGCAGTTTGGGACTAGCGGGGGACTACCAAGAGACCCAGTACTTC. It codes for CASSLGLAGDYQETQYF.

The CDR3 sequence: CATSSGGLGYTQYF. In DNA form, the CDR3 reads TGTGCCACCAGCAGTGGGGGCCTGGGGTATACGCAGTATTTT. This chain links TRBV15 with TRBJ2-3, with D perhaps matching TRBD1 (6 bases). CDR3 length equals 14 residues. V lost 3 bases, J lost 7 bases, and 14 bases lay in between. Germline V gene lookup returns CDR1 LNHNV and CDR2 YYDKDF (reference sequence).

The V call is TRBV11-2, the J call TRBJ1-3; D unresolved. The CDR3 is made up of 17 amino acids. The V and J ends lost 0 bases and 3 bases respectively, with 15 bases between them. Germline V gene sequence: CDR1 SGHAT, CDR2 FQNNGV. The CDR3: CASSLEGAGSFGNTIYF. The CDR3, as DNA: TGTGCCAGCAGCTTAGAGGGTGCAGGCTCTTTTGGAAACACCATATATTTT.

The chain uses TRBV7-9 and TRBJ1-1; D gene ambiguous. CDR3 size: 13 residues. V was pared by 3 bases and J by 4 bases, with 9 bases between. Germline V gene sequence: CDR1 SEHNR, CDR2 FQNEAQ (reference sequence). The CDR3 bases are TGTGCCAGCAGCTTTAGAGGGAGCACTGAAGCTTTCTTT. Its translation is CASSFRGSTEAFF.

The V and J genes are TRBV30 and TRBJ1-1; D is unclear. The V end was cut by 2 bases, the J end by 8 bases, with 9 bases between. Germline CDR1 is GTSNPN and CDR2 is SVGIG (reference sequence). The CDR3 runs 11 residues. The CDR3 protein is CAWSRLIEAFF. CDR3 coding DNA: TGTGCCTGGAGTCGGTTAATCGAAGCTTTCTTT.

This chain joins TRBV9 and TRBJ2-7, with 10 bases identical to TRBD1. Germline V lookup: CDR1 SGDLS, CDR2 YYNGEE. The V segment lost 1 base and the J segment 5 bases; nucleotides outside the gene matches: 6. This CDR3 has 15 residues. CDR3 DNA: TGTGCCAGCAGCGTATCCGGGACAGGGGTCAACGAGCAGTACTTC. Protein product: CASSVSGTGVNEQYF.

This sequence joins TRBV7-3 and TRBJ2-3; 8 bases are a match to TRBD2. V lost 5 bases, J lost 0 bases, and 4 bases stayed unmatched. The germline V gene encodes CDR1 SGHTA and CDR2 FQGTGA. The CDR3 extends over 15 amino acids. CDR3: CASSHRGGSTDTQYF. CDR3 bases: TGTGCCAGCAGCCACCGGGGGGGAAGCACAGATACGCAGTATTTT. Full variable domain (outside the CDR3, taken from reference TRBV7-3 and TRBJ2-3): GAGVSQTPSNKVTEKGKYVELRCDPISGHTALYWYRQSLGQGPEFLIYFQGTGAADDSGLPNDRFFAVRPEGSVSTLKIQRTERGDSAVYLCASSHRGGSTDTQYFGPGTRLTVL.

This clone was detected a few times. This chain links TRBV6-5 with TRBJ1-5; D remains unclear. The V end was cut by 2 bases, the J end by 7 bases, with 9 bases between. The CDR3 length is 13 residues. CDR1 MNHEY and CDR2 SVGAGI come from the germline V gene. This CDR3 reads CASSYARNQPQHF. In DNA, the CDR3 is TGTGCCAGCAGTTACGCGAGGAACCAGCCCCAGCATTTT.

The chain couples TRBV19 to TRBJ1-4; a weak D match, TRBD1 (5 bases). Trimming pared 5 bases from V and 5 bases from J, leaving 15 bases between. CDR1 and CDR2 (germline): LNHDA, SQIVND (reference sequence). The CDR3 covers 15 residues. This CDR3 is CASSPAGGVNEKLFF. The CDR3 DNA is TGTGCCAGTAGTCCCGCGGGGGGGGTCAATGAAAAACTGTTTTTT. The whole variable domain, filled in from reference TRBV19 and TRBJ1-4, reads DGGITQSPKYLFRKEGQNVTLSCEQNLNHDAMYWYRQDPGQGLRLIYYSQIVNDFQKGDIAEGYSVSREKKESFPLTVTSAQKNPTAFYLCASSPAGGVNEKLFFGSGTQLSVL.

The rearrangement joins TRBV7-9 to TRBJ1-1; D not resolved. The CDR3 runs 15 residues. The germline gives CDR1 SEHNR, CDR2 FQNEAQ (reference sequence). V lost 1 base and J 4 bases, leaving 13 bases between the germline ends. The CDR3 reads CASSLVPGFGTEAFF. The CDR3 DNA reads TGTGCCAGCAGCTTAGTCCCGGGTTTTGGCACTGAAGCTTTCTTT.

A few counts support this clone. V gene TRBV18 combines with J gene TRBJ2-3; D is uncertain. The V end was cut by 0 bases, the J end by 3 bases, with 22 bases between. The CDR3 is made up of 19 amino acids. Per germline, CDR1 KGHSH and CDR2 LQKENI. As DNA, the CDR3 is TGTGCCAGCTCACCACCGAGCTCCCCGCTTTGGGCTTCGACAGATACGCAGTATTTT. As protein: CASSPPSSPLWASTDTQYF.

V gene TRBV9 combines with J gene TRBJ2-2; D ambiguous. The ends were cut back, 2 bases at V and 4 bases at J, with 15 bases in the middle. CDR3 length: 16 amino acids. CDR1 is SGDLS, CDR2 YYNGEE, per germline. The CDR3 reads CASSVSDLRGTGELFF. DNA for the CDR3: TGTGCCAGCAGCGTCAGCGATTTACGAGGCACCGGGGAGCTGTTTTTT.

The J gene is TRBJ2-3, the V gene TRBV18, with D perhaps TRBD1 (5 bases). The germline V gene encodes CDR1 KGHSH and CDR2 LQKENI. Trimming removed 3 bases at V and 8 bases at J, with 21 bases between. The CDR3 extends over 16 amino acids. The CDR3 region has the DNA TGTGCCAGCTCACCTGACAGCTCCGTTAGTTTAGGTACGCAGTATTTT. The encoded protein is CASSPDSSVSLGTQYF.

The rearrangement uses TRBV6-5 and TRBJ2-1; D perhaps matches TRBD1 (7 bases). In germline, CDR1 is MNHEY, CDR2 SVGAGI. The CDR3 extends over 15 amino acids. Trimming removed 3 bases from V and 4 bases from J, with 13 bases in between. For the CDR3, the DNA is TGTGCCAGCAGTTATATGACAGGGACTTACAATGAGCAGTTCTTC. It yields the protein CASSYMTGTYNEQFF.

This sequence joins TRBV13 and TRBJ1-4, with TRBD1 matching 7 bases. From germline, CDR1 is PRHDT and CDR2 FYEKMQ (reference sequence). The CDR3 extends over 18 amino acids. J lost 2 bases, V lost 4 bases, and 13 bases had no gene match. CDR3 DNA: TGTGCCAGCAGCTCCACGACAGGGCTCCCTAGGACTAATGAAAAACTGTTTTTT. Amino acids: CASSSTTGLPRTNEKLFF.

This chain uses TRBV15 with TRBJ2-7; 13 nucleotides line up with TRBD2. The CDR3 extends over 15 amino acids. With 6 bases clipped from V and 4 bases from J, the junction kept 6 bases outside the gene matches. CDR1 is LNHNV and CDR2 is YYDKDF in the germline V gene (reference sequence). CDR3 nucleotides: TGTGCCACCAGTCGGACTAGCGGGGGTATTTACGAGCAGTACTTC. It is translated as CATSRTSGGIYEQYF.

The V and J genes are TRBV6-2 or TRBV6-3 and TRBJ2-3; D is perhaps TRBD1 (6 bases). Trimming stripped 6 bases from V and 7 bases from J, with 14 bases between. The CDR3 sequence is 13 residues long. Per the germline V gene, CDR1 is MNHEY and CDR2 is SVGEGT. In DNA, the CDR3 is TGTGCCAGCAGCAGCATACAGGGAAATACGCAGTATTTT. It translates to CASSSIQGNTQYF.

The chain links TRBV7-2 to TRBJ2-4; 7 bases align to TRBD1. CDR3 length equals 17 residues. J gave up 0 bases and V 4 bases, and 9 bases lay outside the gene matches. The germline V gene has CDR1 SGHTA and CDR2 FQGNSA. CDR3 DNA sequence: TGTGCCAGCAGCTCAACCCCGGGACAGTCAGCCAAAAACATTCAGTACTTC. Translating it yields CASSSTPGQSAKNIQYF.

The gene calls are TRBV19 and TRBJ1-3; 7 nucleotides match TRBD1. The germline V gene encodes CDR1 LNHDA and CDR2 SQIVND (reference sequence). J was trimmed by 6 bases and V by 1 base; bases with no gene match: 6. This CDR3 has 15 residues. As DNA, the CDR3 is TGTGCCAGTAGTATAGGGGACAGAGGAGCAAACACCATATATTTT. Its protein is CASSIGDRGANTIYF.

The V gene is TRBV15, the J gene TRBJ1-5, with TRBD1 matching over 12 bases. This CDR3 contains 19 residues. The V gene's germline CDR1 is LNHNV and CDR2 YYDKDF (reference sequence). V shed 5 bases, J shed 0 bases, and the junction held 11 bases outside the gene matches. The CDR3 here is CATSGLGQGAVDSNQPQHF. CDR3 DNA: TGTGCCACCAGCGGGTTGGGACAGGGGGCGGTTGATAGCAATCAGCCCCAGCATTTT. The whole variable domain, filled in from reference TRBV15 and TRBJ1-5, reads DAMVIQNPRYQVTQFGKPVTLSCSQTLNHNVMYWYQQKSSQAPKLLFHYYDKDFNNEADTPDNFQSRRPNTSFCFLDIRSPGLGDTAMYLCATSGLGQGAVDSNQPQHFGDGTRLSIL.

The rearrangement uses TRBV7-2 and TRBJ2-1; weak D call: TRBD1 (6 bases). Deletions cut 3 bases from V and 4 bases from J, with 13 bases between. This CDR3 comprises 15 residues. Germline lookup yields CDR1 SGHTA and CDR2 FQGNSA. CDR3 residues: CASSFRDTLYNEQFF. The CDR3 DNA sequence: TGTGCCAGCAGCTTCCGGGACACACTGTACAATGAGCAGTTCTTC. Supplemented by reference TRBV7-2 and TRBJ2-1, the full variable domain reads GAGVSQSPSNKVTEKGKDVELRCDPISGHTALYWYRQSLGQGLEFLIYFQGNSAPDKSGLPSDRFSAERTGGSVSTLTIQRTQQEDSAVYLCASSFRDTLYNEQFFGPGTRLTVL.

This clone showed up just a few times. This CDR3 is also generated by other DNA sequences in the sample. The gene calls are TRBV19 and TRBJ1-1; D gene ambiguous. CDR1 is LNHDA, CDR2 SQIVND, per germline (reference sequence). CDR3 length: 14 amino acids. With 2 bases removed from V and 1 base from J, the gap between germline ends came to 8 bases. The CDR3: CASSIQGANTEAFF. The CDR3 DNA follows: TGTGCCAGTAGTATACAAGGAGCGAACACTGAAGCTTTCTTT.

In DNA form, the CDR3 reads TGTGCCACCAGCAGAGATTTCGCGGGGATCTATGGCTACACCTTC. Residues: CATSRDFAGIYGYTF. The rearrangement joins TRBV15 to TRBJ1-2, with D unresolved. The germline gives CDR1 LNHNV, CDR2 YYDKDF (reference sequence). V shed 0 bases and J shed 4 bases, with 12 bases lying between them. CDR3 length equals 15 residues.

The chain links TRBV7-3 to TRBJ1-2; 7 bases are a match to TRBD1. The trim removed 5 bases at V and 5 bases at J, leaving 11 bases unmatched. CDR3 size: 15 residues. CDR1 and CDR2 (germline): SGHTA, FQGTGA. CDR3 region: CASSPRGGGDYGYTF. CDR3 DNA sequence: TGTGCCAGCAGCCCCCGAGGAGGGGGCGATTATGGCTACACCTTC. Supplemented by reference TRBV7-3 and TRBJ1-2, the full variable domain reads GAGVSQTPSNKVTEKGKYVELRCDPISGHTALYWYRQSLGQGPEFLIYFQGTGAADDSGLPNDRFFAVRPEGSVSTLKIQRTERGDSAVYLCASSPRGGGDYGYTFGSGTRLTVV.

V and J are TRBV7-9 and TRBJ1-1; no definite D call. The V end lost 2 bases, the J end lost 4 bases, and 11 bases lay between the germline ends. The CDR3 is 14 residues long. The germline gives CDR1 SEHNR, CDR2 FQNEAQ (reference sequence). CDR3 amino acids: CASSLTGLGTEAFF. In DNA form, the CDR3 reads TGTGCCAGCAGCTTAACCGGGTTGGGCACTGAAGCTTTCTTT.

V gene TRBV19 combines with J gene TRBJ1-1, with D possibly being TRBD1 (5 bases). Germline lookup yields CDR1 LNHDA and CDR2 SQIVND (reference sequence). V lost 0 bases to trimming and J lost 2 bases, with 13 bases between them. The CDR3 runs 16 residues. CDR3 sequence: CASSIEWGNLNTEAFF. In DNA, the CDR3 is TGTGCCAGTAGTATAGAGTGGGGCAATCTTAACACTGAAGCTTTCTTT.

The rearrangement joins TRBV4-2 to TRBJ1-2; 7 nucleotides agree with TRBD1. Germline V gene data show CDR1 as LGHNA and CDR2 as YNFKEQ. The junction had 11 bases not matched to a gene; V was cut back by 2 bases and J by 8 bases. The CDR3 spans 15 residues. CDR3 protein: CASSQSARGQEGYTF. CDR3 in DNA: TGTGCCAGCAGCCAATCCGCTAGGGGGCAAGAGGGCTACACCTTC.

The chain couples TRBV30 to TRBJ2-2; TRBD1 aligns across 7 bases. Germline V lookup: CDR1 GTSNPN, CDR2 SVGIG (reference sequence). The CDR3 loop spans 13 amino acids. Trimming took 5 bases from V and 7 from J; bases not matched to a gene: 7. The CDR3 DNA is TGTGCCTGGGACAGGGTTCTTGGCGGGGAGCTGTTTTTT. Protein sequence: CAWDRVLGGELFF.

The chain links TRBV4-3 to TRBJ2-3; 15 nucleotides align to TRBD2. Germline V lookup: CDR1 LGHNA, CDR2 YSLEER. Trimming cost V 2 bases and J 6 bases; bases outside gene matches: 3. This CDR3 comprises 16 residues. CDR3 amino acids: CASSQYGTSGGDTQYF. CDR3 DNA: TGCGCCAGCAGCCAATACGGGACTAGCGGGGGGGATACGCAGTATTTT.

This chain uses TRBV3-1 (or the pseudogene TRBV3-2) with TRBJ2-1, with TRBD1 identical over 7 bases. V gave up 0 bases and J gave up 2 bases; unmatched junction bases: 4. Germline lookup yields CDR1 LGHDT and CDR2 YNNKEL (reference sequence). The CDR3 consists of 16 residues. This CDR3 reads CASSQDGDRTYNEQFF. The DNA of the CDR3 is TGTGCCAGCAGCCAAGATGGGGACAGAACCTACAATGAGCAGTTCTTC.